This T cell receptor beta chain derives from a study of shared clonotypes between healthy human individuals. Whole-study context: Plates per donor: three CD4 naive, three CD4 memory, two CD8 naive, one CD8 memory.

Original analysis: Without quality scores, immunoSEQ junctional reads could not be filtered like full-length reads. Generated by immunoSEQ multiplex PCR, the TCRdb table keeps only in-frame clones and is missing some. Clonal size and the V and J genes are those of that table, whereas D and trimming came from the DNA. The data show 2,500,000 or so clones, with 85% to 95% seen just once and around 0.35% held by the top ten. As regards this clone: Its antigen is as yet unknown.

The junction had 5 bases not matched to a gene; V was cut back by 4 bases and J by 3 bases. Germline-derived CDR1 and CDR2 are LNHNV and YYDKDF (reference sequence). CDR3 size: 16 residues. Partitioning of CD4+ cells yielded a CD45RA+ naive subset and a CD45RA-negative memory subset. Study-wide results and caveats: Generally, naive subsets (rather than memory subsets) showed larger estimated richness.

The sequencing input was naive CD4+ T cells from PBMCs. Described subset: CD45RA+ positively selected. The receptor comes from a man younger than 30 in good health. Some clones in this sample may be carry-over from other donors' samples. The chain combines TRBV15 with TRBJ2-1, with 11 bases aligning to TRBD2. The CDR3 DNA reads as TGTGCCACCAGCACCTTAGCGGGAGGGGGCTACAATGAGCAGTTCTTC. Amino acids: CATSTLAGGGYNEQFF.